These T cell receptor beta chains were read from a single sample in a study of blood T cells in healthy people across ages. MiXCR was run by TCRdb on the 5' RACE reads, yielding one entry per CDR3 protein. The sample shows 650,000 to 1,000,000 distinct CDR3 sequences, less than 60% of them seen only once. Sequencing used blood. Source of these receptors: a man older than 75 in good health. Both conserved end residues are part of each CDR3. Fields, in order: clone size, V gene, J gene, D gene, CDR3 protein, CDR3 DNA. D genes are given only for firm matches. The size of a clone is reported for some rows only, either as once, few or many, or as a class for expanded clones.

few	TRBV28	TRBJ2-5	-	CASSPIYREETQYF	TGTGCCAGCAGTCCAATTTACAGGGAAGAGACCCAGTACTTC
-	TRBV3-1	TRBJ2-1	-	CASSQDFDRPFF	TGTGCCAGCAGCCAAGATTTCGACAGGCCGTTCTTC
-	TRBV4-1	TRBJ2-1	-	CASSQDGGFNEQFF	TGCGCCAGCAGCCAAGACGGGGGATTCAATGAGCAGTTCTTC
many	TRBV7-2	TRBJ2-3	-	CASRYLGGATPDTQYF	TGTGCCAGCCGATACTTGGGGGGCGCGACCCCCGATACGCAGTATTTT
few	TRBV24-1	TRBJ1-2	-	CATSGGTGSRYGYTF	TGTGCCACCAGTGGTGGAACAGGGAGTCGCTATGGCTACACCTTC
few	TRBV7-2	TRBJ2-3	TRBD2	CASSLGPSGRYTQYF	TGTGCCAGCAGCTTGGGTCCTAGCGGGAGGTATACGCAGTATTTT
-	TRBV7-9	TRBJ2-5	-	CASTLPGSQETQYF	TGTGCCAGCACCTTACCGGGCAGCCAAGAGACCCAGTACTTC
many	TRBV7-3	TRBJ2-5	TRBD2	CASSSGLAGSETQYF	TGTGCCAGCAGCTCAGGACTAGCGGGATCAGAGACCCAGTACTTC
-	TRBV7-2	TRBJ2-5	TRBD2	CASSLEGAGEETQYF	TGTGCCAGCAGCCTGGAAGGTGCGGGGGAAGAGACCCAGTACTTC
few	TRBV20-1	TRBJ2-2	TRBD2	CSASDLAGVETGELFF	TGCAGTGCTAGTGATCTGGCGGGAGTCGAAACCGGGGAGCTGTTTTTT
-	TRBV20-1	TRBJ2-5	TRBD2	CSASSQGGREAETQYF	TGCAGTGCTAGCAGTCAAGGCGGGAGGGAGGCGGAGACCCAGTACTTC